What follows are 20 T cell receptor beta chains derived from one specimen sequenced in a study of T cell responses to AZD1222 COVID-19 vaccine. The assay was immunoSEQ multiplex PCR, and TCRdb's table has in-frame clones only and misses some. Here the sample spans under 150,000 clones, roughly 90% being singletons. Sequenced here: peripheral blood, sampled on day 0 of AZD1222 vaccination. The receptors originated from an adult in good health.

This chain uses TRBV5-1 with TRBJ2-7; D is undetermined. This CDR3 spans 12 amino acids. Germline CDR1 SGHRS, CDR2 YFSETQ. V lost 2 bases to trimming and J lost 6 bases, with 9 bases between them. The CDR3 loop reads CASSFSSFEQYF. CDR3 nucleotide sequence: TGCGCCAGCAGCTTTAGTTCGTTCGAGCAGTACTTC.

This clone appeared a single time. The chain employs TRBV7-6 and TRBJ2-1, with a possible D match to TRBD1 (6 bases). V lost 2 bases and J lost 5, with 16 bases in between. The germline CDR1 and CDR2 sequences are SGHVS and FNYEAQ. The CDR3 runs 16 residues. CDR3 coding DNA: TGTGCCAGCAGCTTAATAGGGCGGACAGCTCACAATGAGCAGTTCTTC. Protein product: CASSLIGRTAHNEQFF.

This chain links TRBV13 with TRBJ1-2; 9 nucleotides line up with TRBD1. The CDR3 length is 16 residues. Germline trimming cut 2 bases from V and 8 bases from J; bases unmatched to any gene: 12. Looked up from germline, CDR1 is PRHDT and CDR2 is FYEKMQ (reference sequence). The CDR3 nucleotides read TGTGCCAGCAGCTTAAAAGTGACAGGGGGTTTCTACGGCTACACCTTC. Its protein is CASSLKVTGGFYGYTF. Combining the CDR3 with reference TRBV13 and TRBJ1-2 gives the whole variable domain AAGVIQSPRHLIKEKRETATLKCYPIPRHDTVYWYQQGPGQDPQFLISFYEKMQSDKGSIPDRFSAQQFSDYHSELNMSSLELGDSALYFCASSLKVTGGFYGYTFGSGTRLTVV.

V usage is TRBV12-3 or TRBV12-4 and J usage is TRBJ1-4; TRBD1 might be the D (6 bases). V dropped 3 bases and J dropped 11 bases, with 13 bases sitting between them. The CDR3 is 13 amino acids. DNA for the CDR3: TGTGCCAGCAGTTTTACCAGGGGTGGTAAACTGTTTTTT. This sequence encodes CASSFTRGGKLFF.

This chain links TRBV28 with TRBJ1-1, with a weak D call TRBD1 (6 bases). Trimming took 6 bases from V and 6 from J, leaving 23 bases between them. The CDR3 is 16 amino acids. Germline CDR1 and CDR2: MDHEN and SYDVKM. CDR3 residues: CASSPVGGEELAEAFF. Written as DNA, the CDR3 is TGTGCCAGCAGCCCGGTAGGGGGGGAGGAGCTCGCTGAAGCTTTCTTT. Full variable domain (rest looked up from reference TRBV28 and TRBJ1-1): DVKVTQSSRYLVKRTGEKVFLECVQDMDHENMFWYRQDPGLGLRLIYFSYDVKMKEKGDIPEGYSVSREKKERFSLILESASTNQTSMYLCASSPVGGEELAEAFFGQGTRLTVV.

CDR3 nucleotide sequence: TGTGCCAGCACCACAGGGTCCGGAAACACCATATATTTT. Translation gives CASTTGSGNTIYF. J is TRBJ1-3 and V is TRBV27, with D possibly matching TRBD1 (6 bases). Germline CDR1 reads MNHEY; CDR2 reads SMNVEV (reference sequence). The CDR3 spans 13 residues. V gave up 7 bases and J gave up 4 bases, with 11 bases separating them.

The chain combines TRBV7-2 with TRBJ2-1, with D maybe TRBD2 (6 bases). Per germline, CDR1 SGHTA and CDR2 FQGNSA. The CDR3 is 15 amino acids. V was trimmed by 4 bases and J by 0 bases, leaving 10 bases between them. The CDR3 reads CASSSSENSYNEQFF. The CDR3 DNA reads as TGTGCCAGCAGCTCTAGCGAGAACTCCTACAATGAGCAGTTCTTC.

The V call is TRBV7-8, the J call TRBJ2-1, with 12 bases aligning to TRBD2. This CDR3 spans 16 amino acids. The V gene end was trimmed by 5 bases and the J gene end by 7 bases; junction bases not matched to a gene: 9. Germline loops: CDR1 SGHVS, CDR2 FQNEAQ. The chain's CDR3 is CASSVRLAGVSNEQFF. DNA of the CDR3: TGTGCCAGCAGCGTAAGACTAGCGGGAGTGAGTAATGAGCAGTTCTTC.

V and J are TRBV30 and TRBJ1-2; tentative D call: TRBD1 (6 bases). V lost 1 base and J lost 3, with 9 bases in between. Germline CDR1 reads GTSNPN; CDR2 reads SVGIG (reference sequence). This CDR3 spans 13 amino acids. The CDR3 DNA follows: TGTGCCTGGAGTGGAGGGGGACACTATGGCTACACCTTC. Protein product: CAWSGGGHYGYTF.

V usage is TRBV19 and J usage is TRBJ2-7; D gene unclear. Germline values: CDR1 LNHDA, CDR2 SQIVND (reference sequence). This CDR3 contains 13 residues. The V and J ends lost 8 bases and 7 bases respectively, with 18 bases between them. The CDR3 coding sequence is TGTGCCAGTGGAACACGACTGGACGGTGAGCAGTACTTC. This codes for CASGTRLDGEQYF.

The chain links TRBV7-9 to TRBJ1-5; D possibly corresponds to TRBD1 (5 bases). The germline V gene encodes CDR1 SEHNR and CDR2 FQNEAQ (reference sequence). The CDR3 runs to 18 residues. Trimming took off 2 bases at V and 2 bases at J, with 19 bases between the two ends. Written as DNA, the CDR3 is TGTGCCAGCAGCTTACCCCCGGGGGGGGATGATCGCAATCAGCCCCAGCATTTT. This encodes CASSLPPGGDDRNQPQHF.

The rearrangement joins TRBV27 to TRBJ2-3; D is perhaps TRBD2 (5 bases). CDR1 is MNHEY, CDR2 SMNVEV, per germline (reference sequence). Trimming left V 3 bases short and J 0 bases short, with 7 bases between. The CDR3 consists of 14 residues. This CDR3 reads CASSLGVSTDTQYF. DNA for the CDR3: TGTGCCAGCAGTTTGGGAGTTAGCACAGATACGCAGTATTTT.

The rearrangement links TRBV5-4 to TRBJ2-3, with TRBD2 identical over 8 bases. This CDR3 spans 17 amino acids. Germline CDR1 and CDR2: SGHNT and YYREEE (reference sequence). J gave up 4 bases and V 1 base, and 11 bases lay outside the gene matches. The CDR3 here is CASSLLVAGLVADTQYF. CDR3 bases: TGTGCCAGCAGCTTGTTGGTAGCGGGATTGGTAGCAGATACGCAGTATTTT.

This chain connects TRBV2 to TRBJ1-5; 7 nucleotides line up with TRBD1. The V gene end was trimmed by 6 bases and the J gene end by 4 bases; junction bases not matched to a gene: 6. The germline V gene has CDR1 SNHLY and CDR2 FYNNEI. The CDR3 is 14 amino acids. The CDR3 here is CASSLNRGNQPQHF. In DNA, the CDR3 is TGTGCCAGCAGCCTTAACAGGGGAAATCAGCCCCAGCATTTT.

The chain combines TRBV11-3 with TRBJ2-2; no clear D gene. Trimming removed 0 bases from V and 3 bases from J, with 8 bases in between. Germline V lookup: CDR1 SGHNT, CDR2 YENEEA. The length of the CDR3 is 15 residues. For the CDR3, the DNA is TGTGCCAGCAGCTTAGAGGGGAAGGACACCGGGGAGCTGTTTTTT. It is translated as CASSLEGKDTGELFF.

The chain links TRBV24-1 to TRBJ2-5, with D perhaps matching TRBD2 (5 bases). Per germline, CDR1 KGHDR and CDR2 SFDVKD. This CDR3 is built from 14 residues. V was cut by 5 bases and J by 7 bases, with 16 bases left in between. CDR3 protein: CATSANPGWGTQYF. CDR3 nucleotides: TGTGCCACCAGTGCCAATCCGGGGTGGGGGACCCAGTACTTC.

This chain connects TRBV9 to TRBJ1-4; D gene unclear. CDR1 is SGDLS and CDR2 is YYNGEE in the germline V gene. Trimming removed 2 bases at V and 0 bases at J, with 11 bases between. The CDR3 consists of 16 residues. CDR3 loop: CASSVSYSATNEKLFF. DNA of the CDR3: TGTGCCAGCAGCGTCTCCTACTCCGCAACTAATGAAAAACTGTTTTTT.

The CDR3: CASTPGWNYGYTF. The DNA of the CDR3 is TGTGCCAGCACTCCCGGTTGGAACTATGGCTACACCTTC. The rearrangement joins TRBV28 to TRBJ1-2; D is ambiguous. Germline V gene lookup returns CDR1 MDHEN and CDR2 SYDVKM. The ends were cut back, 7 bases at V and 2 bases at J, with 11 bases in the middle. CDR3 length: 13 residues.

The chain has TRBV19 and TRBJ2-2; D possibly corresponds to TRBD1 (5 bases). V gave up 6 bases and J gave up 4 bases, with 15 bases separating them. CDR1 LNHDA and CDR2 SQIVND come from the germline V gene (reference sequence). The CDR3 is 15 amino acids. The CDR3 sequence: CASRKIQVSTGELFF. The CDR3 DNA reads as TGTGCCAGTAGGAAGATACAGGTTTCCACCGGGGAGCTGTTTTTT.

The chain employs TRBV7-9 and TRBJ2-5, with 10 positions matching TRBD2. Trimming cost V 3 bases and J 4 bases; bases outside gene matches: 5. This CDR3 is built from 15 residues. Looked up from germline, CDR1 is SEHNR and CDR2 is FQNEAQ (reference sequence). The CDR3 DNA follows: TGTGCCAGCAGCTTGGGAACTAGCGGGATAGAGACCCAGTACTTC. Protein product: CASSLGTSGIETQYF.